The 23 T cell receptor beta chains in this list originate from one sample, sequenced in a study of cytomegalovirus exposure and HLA in healthy donors. Vbeta (60) and Jbeta (13) primers were used in the PCR. This table comes from immunoSEQ multiplex PCR, and its TCRdb copy is limited to in-frame clones, with some not included. The sample shows roughly 200,000 clones, about 9% of them seen only once. The sequenced material came from PBMCs. These receptor sequences come from a woman aged 25 to 39 in good health and CMV-seropositive.

Only a few counts were recorded for this clone. The chain employs TRBV5-6 and TRBJ1-1; possibly TRBD1 for D (6 bases). Germline V lookup: CDR1 SGHDT, CDR2 YYEEEE. Trimming removed 4 bases at V and 5 bases at J, with 12 bases between. The CDR3 loop spans 13 amino acids. The CDR3 loop is CASSIGTPTEAFF. The CDR3 DNA is TGTGCCAGCAGCATCGGGACACCAACTGAAGCTTTCTTT.

V gene TRBV5-4 combines with J gene TRBJ2-6, with D possibly matching TRBD2 (6 bases). The CDR3 has 18 amino acids. Germline V CDR1 and CDR2: SGHNT, YYREEE (reference sequence). V was cut by 0 bases and J by 2 bases, with 15 bases left in between. The CDR3 here is CASSLGFSGTPGANVLTF. The CDR3 region has the DNA TGTGCCAGCAGCTTGGGGTTTAGCGGAACTCCTGGGGCCAACGTCCTGACTTTC. The full variable domain, its missing parts supplied by reference TRBV5-4 and TRBJ2-6, is ETGVTQSPTHLIKTRGQQVTLRCSSQSGHNTVSWYQQALGQGPQFIFQYYREEENGRGNFPPRFSGLQFPNYSSELNVNALELDDSALYLCASSLGFSGTPGANVLTFGAGSRLTVL.

CDR3 DNA: TGTGCCAGCAGCCCAGGGACTAGCGGGAGGGCCTTCCAAGAGACCCAGTACTTC. Translating gives CASSPGTSGRAFQETQYF. This chain joins TRBV13 and TRBJ2-5, with 16 bases identical to TRBD2. V dropped 5 bases and J dropped 1; count of bases not matched to a gene: 7. The CDR3 is made up of 18 amino acids. Germline CDR1 PRHDT, CDR2 FYEKMQ (reference sequence).

This chain connects TRBV6-1 to TRBJ1-1; TRBD1 agrees at 7 bases. There are 15 residues in the CDR3. The V segment lost 1 base and the J segment 4 bases; nucleotides outside the gene matches: 6. CDR1 MNHNS and CDR2 SASEGT come from the germline V gene. The CDR3 DNA reads TGTGCCAGCAGTGAAGGCCCTTACAGGGGCACTGAAGCTTTCTTT. Translating it yields CASSEGPYRGTEAFF.

The gene calls are TRBV4-1 and TRBJ2-3, with D perhaps TRBD1 (6 bases). Germline CDR1 and CDR2: MGHRA and YSYEKL. CDR3 size: 15 residues. V was cut by 9 bases and J by 1 base, with 17 bases left in between. CDR3 DNA sequence: TGCGCCAGTAGATCCCGGGACATCCGCACAGATACGCAGTATTTT. Protein sequence: CASRSRDIRTDTQYF.

V usage is TRBV2 and J usage is TRBJ2-5; 7 bases line up with TRBD1. The V segment lost 5 bases and the J segment 5 bases; nucleotides outside the gene matches: 5. Germline V CDR1 and CDR2: SNHLY, FYNNEI. The CDR3 loop spans 13 amino acids. CDR3 in amino acids: CASSSGGVETQYF. CDR3 DNA: TGTGCCAGCAGTTCAGGGGGTGTGGAGACCCAGTACTTC.

This clone was seen a handful of times. The chain has TRBV5-1 and TRBJ1-2; 10 nucleotides line up with TRBD1. Per germline, CDR1 SGHRS and CDR2 YFSETQ. V shed 0 bases and J 5 bases; nucleotides not matched to a gene: 7. The CDR3 is made up of 16 amino acids. The CDR3 region has the DNA TGCGCCAGCAGCTTGGTTCCGGGACAGGGGATTTATGGCTACACCTTC. Its translation is CASSLVPGQGIYGYTF.

This clone was found a few times. In this CDR3 the conserved last residue, phenylalanine or tryptophan, is missing, so a read error is likely. This chain joins TRBV12-5 and TRBJ1-1, with D unresolved. CDR3 length: 14 amino acids. V dropped 6 bases and J dropped 5 bases, with 16 bases sitting between them. The germline V gene encodes CDR1 LGHNT and CDR2 FRNRAP. The CDR3 bases are TGTGCTAGTGGATTTGAGGGAGGGAGAACTGAAGCTTTCTTG. Amino acids: CASGFEGGRTEAFL.

This clone was recorded many times. This chain uses TRBV18 with TRBJ2-7, with 9 bases that match TRBD1. CDR3 length: 16 residues. Germline V gene sequence: CDR1 KGHSH, CDR2 LQKENI. After removal of 2 bases from V and 5 bases from J, the junction contained 10 bases not matched to a gene. This CDR3 reads CASSPDITGGVDEQYF. CDR3 nucleotides: TGTGCCAGCTCACCAGATATAACAGGGGGCGTGGACGAGCAGTACTTC.

The sample holds a few counts of this clone. J is TRBJ1-1 and V is TRBV6-5; maybe TRBD1 (6 bases). Per germline, CDR1 MNHEY and CDR2 SVGAGI. The V end was cut by 7 bases, the J end by 2 bases, with 14 bases between. The CDR3 is made up of 14 amino acids. For the CDR3, the DNA is TGTGCCAGCAATGCAGGGACACTAAACACTGAAGCTTTCTTT. Its translation is CASNAGTLNTEAFF.

The rearrangement joins TRBV5-6 to TRBJ1-2; tentative D call: TRBD1 (6 bases). Per germline, CDR1 SGHDT and CDR2 YYEEEE. The CDR3 loop spans 15 amino acids. V was cut by 1 base and J by 4 bases, with 14 bases left in between. The CDR3 region is CASSLSQGNAYGYTF. CDR3 bases: TGTGCCAGCAGCTTGTCGCAGGGGAACGCCTATGGCTACACCTTC.

The CDR3 DNA reads as TGTGCCAGCAGCCCGGAGGGGGCGGGTCAGCCCCAGCATTTT. Translation: CASSPEGAGQPQHF. The chain combines TRBV5-5 with TRBJ1-5; 7 bases fit TRBD1. CDR3 size: 14 residues. J gave up 6 bases and V 4 bases, and 7 bases lay outside the gene matches. From germline, CDR1 is SGHKS and CDR2 YYEKEE (reference sequence). Full variable domain (missing parts from reference TRBV5-5 and TRBJ1-5): DAGVTQSPTHLIKTRGQQVTLRCSPISGHKSVSWYQQVLGQGPQFIFQYYEKEERGRGNFPDRFSARQFPNYSSELNVNALLLGDSALYLCASSPEGAGQPQHFGDGTRLSIL.

This clone has just a few counts. This chain links TRBV5-4 with TRBJ2-7; TRBD2 agrees at 7 bases. J lost 1 base, V lost 2 bases, and 12 bases had no gene match. The CDR3 is 17 amino acids. The germline gives CDR1 SGHNT, CDR2 YYREEE (reference sequence). CDR3 sequence reads: CASSFLLGTTYSYEQYF. The CDR3 DNA sequence: TGTGCCAGCAGCTTTCTTTTAGGGACTACCTATTCCTACGAGCAGTACTTC.

The chain employs TRBV19 and TRBJ2-5; a possible D gene is TRBD2 (5 bases). The CDR3 totals 13 residues. V lost 5 bases and J 1 base, leaving 8 bases between the germline ends. Germline CDR1 and CDR2: LNHDA and SQIVND (reference sequence). The CDR3, as DNA: TGTGCCAGTAGTGAGAGGGTCCAAGAGACCCAGTACTTC. It yields the protein CASSERVQETQYF.

This clone occurred a few times. The CDR3 reads CASSPPLGHPYGYTF. CDR3 sequence (DNA): TGTGCCAGCAGTCCCCCACTGGGGCACCCCTATGGCTACACCTTC. The rearrangement joins TRBV25-1 to TRBJ1-2; TRBD1 is a possible D gene (5 bases). V was pared by 5 bases and J by 4 bases, with 17 bases between. From germline, CDR1 is MGHDK and CDR2 SYGVNS. The CDR3 covers 15 residues.

This clone was seen a few times. CDR3 sequence reads: CASSGGGGPEAFF. CDR3 nucleotide sequence: TGTGCCAGCAGTGGGGGAGGGGGACCTGAAGCTTTCTTT. V usage is TRBV25-1 and J usage is TRBJ1-1, with D possibly TRBD1 on 6 matching bases. The CDR3 contains 13 residues. The germline gives CDR1 MGHDK, CDR2 SYGVNS. The V end was cut by 4 bases, the J end by 6 bases, with 12 bases between.

In its sample, this clone was seen a few times. The chain carries TRBV7-2 and TRBJ2-3; D not resolved. Germline V gives CDR1 SGHTA, CDR2 FQGNSA. V was trimmed by 5 bases and J by 2 bases, leaving 8 bases between them. CDR3 length: 13 amino acids. The CDR3 reads CASSPLSTDTQYF. The CDR3 nucleotides read TGTGCCAGCAGCCCCCTCTCCACAGATACGCAGTATTTT.

The chain employs TRBV27 and TRBJ2-7; 8 bases are shared with TRBD2. Germline V gene lookup returns CDR1 MNHEY and CDR2 SMNVEV (reference sequence). V trimming: 5 bases; J trimming: 3 bases; junction bases outside the gene matches: 9. The CDR3 covers 15 residues. The CDR3 bases are TGTGCCAGCAGTCCCGAGGCCGGGACTAGCTACGAGCAGTACTTC. It yields the protein CASSPEAGTSYEQYF.

The chain is built from TRBV6-6 and TRBJ1-2; 8 positions match TRBD1. Germline CDR1 MNHNY, CDR2 SVGAGI (reference sequence). J was trimmed by 12 bases and V by 2 bases; bases with no gene match: 8. The CDR3 runs to 13 residues. For the CDR3, the DNA is TGTGCCAGCAGTTACAGTGGGACAGGCGTTGACACCTTC. Translated, it gives CASSYSGTGVDTF.

Only a few counts were recorded for this clone. The chain uses TRBV13 and TRBJ2-5; D remains unclear. The ends were cut back, 2 bases at V and 1 base at J, with 11 bases in the middle. This CDR3 comprises 15 residues. From germline, CDR1 is PRHDT and CDR2 FYEKMQ (reference sequence). CDR3: CASSLQGRLQETQYF. For the CDR3, the DNA is TGTGCCAGCAGCTTACAAGGCAGGCTCCAAGAGACCCAGTACTTC.

This clone has a count of ten or more. This chain joins TRBV25-1 and TRBJ2-3, with D possibly being TRBD2 (5 bases). The CDR3 consists of 14 residues. CDR1 is MGHDK, CDR2 SYGVNS, per germline. The germline V and J ends were trimmed by 2 bases and 5 bases, with 11 bases remaining between them. The CDR3 reads CASSEGVRGDTQYF. CDR3 bases: TGTGCCAGCAGTGAAGGGGTTCGGGGAGATACGCAGTATTTT. The whole variable domain, remainder taken from reference TRBV25-1 and TRBJ2-3, is EADIYQTPRYLVIGTGKKITLECSQTMGHDKMYWYQQDPGMELHLIHYSYGVNSTEKGDLSSESTVSRIRTEHFPLTLESARPSHTSQYLCASSEGVRGDTQYFGPGTRLTVL.

V is TRBV30 and J is TRBJ2-3, with D perhaps TRBD2 (5 bases). This CDR3 contains 15 residues. The germline V gene has CDR1 GTSNPN and CDR2 SVGIG (reference sequence). The V end was cut by 1 base, the J end by 1 base, with 12 bases between. The CDR3 sequence: CAWSEAAARTDTQYF. CDR3 nucleotide sequence: TGTGCCTGGAGTGAAGCGGCCGCACGCACAGATACGCAGTATTTT.

This clone was counted a few times. This chain connects TRBV7-9 to TRBJ2-7; TRBD2 matches at 12 bases. The CDR3 runs 15 residues. V was pared by 4 bases and J by 2 bases, with 3 bases of the junction left unmatched. Germline V gives CDR1 SEHNR, CDR2 FQNEAQ (reference sequence). CDR3 region: CASSYGLAGTYEQYF. As DNA, the CDR3 is TGTGCCAGCAGCTACGGACTAGCGGGGACCTACGAGCAGTACTTC.